The 7 T cell receptor beta chains below come from one sample, sequenced in a study of cytotoxic CD8 clonotypes in ibrutinib-treated CLL. Using immunoSEQ multiplex PCR, the repertoire was profiled, and TCRdb retains in-frame clones only, with some absent. The data contain about 140,000 clones, around 82% of them singletons. This specimen was PBMCs, taken after 36 months of ibrutinib treatment. All receptors derive from a human donor with chronic lymphocytic leukemia.

This clone was recorded a few times. The CDR3 is CASSESGTNYGYTF. Here the CDR3 DNA reads TGTGCCAGCAGTGAATCCGGGACTAACTATGGCTACACCTTC. This chain connects TRBV25-1 to TRBJ1-2, with D hard to call. Trimming cost V 1 base and J 0 bases, with 6 bases left between them. In germline, CDR1 is MGHDK, CDR2 SYGVNS. There are 14 residues in the CDR3.

The genes are TRBV4-1 and TRBJ2-1; 7 nucleotides agree with TRBD1. This CDR3 contains 15 residues. J gave up 7 bases and V 0 bases, and 6 bases lay outside the gene matches. CDR1 and CDR2 from the germline V gene are MGHRA and YSYEKL. Here the CDR3 reads CASSQEGHRGNEQFF. CDR3 coding DNA: TGCGCCAGCAGCCAAGAAGGGCACAGGGGAAATGAGCAGTTCTTC.

This clone was picked up a small number of times. This chain uses TRBV6-1 with TRBJ2-5; D remains ambiguous. Trimming pared 3 bases from V and 6 bases from J, leaving 8 bases between. The CDR3 spans 12 residues. The germline V gene has CDR1 MNHNS and CDR2 SASEGT. This CDR3 is CASSDSSQTQYF. For the CDR3, the DNA is TGTGCCAGCAGTGACAGTTCCCAGACCCAGTACTTC.

The J gene is TRBJ2-7, the V gene TRBV7-9; TRBD2 matches 8 bases. CDR1 is SEHNR and CDR2 is FQNEAQ in the germline V gene (reference sequence). Trimming took 0 bases from V and 5 from J; bases not matched to a gene: 0. This CDR3 is built from 13 residues. Here the CDR3 DNA reads TGTGCCAGCAGCTTAGCAGCGGGAGACGAGCAGTACTTC. It specifies CASSLAAGDEQYF.

The V call is TRBV27, the J call TRBJ2-5; weak D call: TRBD1 (5 bases). Germline V CDR1 and CDR2: MNHEY, SMNVEV (reference sequence). The CDR3 spans 15 residues. Between the trimmed V and J ends, which lost 6 bases and 5 bases, there was a span of 19 bases. CDR3 loop: CASSPRAVQSETQYF. Here the CDR3 DNA reads TGTGCCAGCAGCCCCAGGGCAGTTCAAAGCGAGACCCAGTACTTC.

This chain joins TRBV20-1 and TRBJ1-4; D not resolved. This CDR3 has 11 amino acids. The V gene's germline CDR1 is DFQATT and CDR2 SNEGSKA (reference sequence). V lost 0 bases and J 10 bases, leaving 6 bases between the germline ends. CDR3: CSAREYRKLFF. The CDR3 DNA reads as TGCAGTGCTAGAGAGTACAGAAAACTGTTTTTT.

The V call is TRBV19, the J call TRBJ2-3; no reliable D call. The V gene lost 8 bases and the J gene lost 5 bases, with 8 bases spanning the gap. Looked up from germline, CDR1 is LNHDA and CDR2 is SQIVND (reference sequence). The CDR3 is 11 residues long. The CDR3 reads CASANGDTQYF. CDR3 nucleotides: TGTGCCAGTGCTAACGGAGATACGCAGTATTTT.